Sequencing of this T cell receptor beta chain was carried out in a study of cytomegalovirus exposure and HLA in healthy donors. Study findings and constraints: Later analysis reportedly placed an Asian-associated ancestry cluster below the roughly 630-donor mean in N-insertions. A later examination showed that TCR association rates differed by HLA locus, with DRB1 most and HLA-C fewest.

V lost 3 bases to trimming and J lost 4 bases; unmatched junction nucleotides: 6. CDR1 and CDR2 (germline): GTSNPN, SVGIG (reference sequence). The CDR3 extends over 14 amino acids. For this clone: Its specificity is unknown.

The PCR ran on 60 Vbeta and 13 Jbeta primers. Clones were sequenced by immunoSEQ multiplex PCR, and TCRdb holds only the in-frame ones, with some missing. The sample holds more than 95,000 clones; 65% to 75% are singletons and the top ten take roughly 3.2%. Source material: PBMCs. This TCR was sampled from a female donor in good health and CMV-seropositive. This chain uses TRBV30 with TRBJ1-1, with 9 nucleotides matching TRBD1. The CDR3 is CAWSPGQGGTEAFF. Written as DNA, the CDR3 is TGTGCCTGGAGCCCGGGACAGGGCGGCACTGAAGCTTTCTTT.